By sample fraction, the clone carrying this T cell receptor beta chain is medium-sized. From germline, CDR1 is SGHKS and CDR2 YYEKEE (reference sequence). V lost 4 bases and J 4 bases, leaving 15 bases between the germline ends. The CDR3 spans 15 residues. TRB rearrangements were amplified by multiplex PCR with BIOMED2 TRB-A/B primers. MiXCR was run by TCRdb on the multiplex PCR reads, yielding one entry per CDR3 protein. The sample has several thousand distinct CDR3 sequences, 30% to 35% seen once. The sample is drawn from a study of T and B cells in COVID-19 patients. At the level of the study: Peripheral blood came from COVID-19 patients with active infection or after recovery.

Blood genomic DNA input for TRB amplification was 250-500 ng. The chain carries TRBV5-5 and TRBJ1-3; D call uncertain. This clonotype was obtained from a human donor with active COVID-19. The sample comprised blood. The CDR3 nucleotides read TGTGCCAGCAGCCCTCCTCGAAGTGACGGAAACACCATATATTTT. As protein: CASSPPRSDGNTIYF.